These T cell receptor beta chains were read from a single sample in a study of cytomegalovirus exposure and HLA in healthy donors. The table came from immunoSEQ multiplex PCR; TCRdb's copy has only in-frame clones and leaves some out. The profile covers fewer than 200,000 clones, with roughly three quarters appearing a single time and around 9.8% taken by the ten largest. The sequencing input was PBMCs. The receptor source for this set is a man younger than 35 in good health and CMV-seropositive. The CDR3 runs from the conserved cysteine through the conserved F or W. D genes are given only for firm matches. Clone size is shown for a subset of rows, as once, few, many or a class of expanded clone.

DNA	CDR3	V	J	size	D
TGTGCCACCAGCAGAGATAGCGGGGGGCCCTACGAGCAGTACTTC	CATSRDSGGPYEQYF	TRBV15	TRBJ2-7	.	TRBD2
TGTGCCAGCAGCGTAGAGGCCTCACCGAGGGAAAAACTGTTTTTT	CASSVEASPREKLFF	TRBV9	TRBJ1-4	.	.
TGTGCCAGTAGTCGTACAGGGCCTGAACAGCCCCAGCATTTT	CASSRTGPEQPQHF	TRBV19	TRBJ1-5	.	.
TGTGCCAGCAAATACAGGGGAAGTGGGGGCTACACCTTC	CASKYRGSGGYTF	TRBV5-4	TRBJ1-2	.	TRBD1
TGTGCCACATCGAGAGTGGCAGGGGGTAATGAGCAGTTCTTC	CATSRVAGGNEQFF	TRBV11-2	TRBJ2-1	.	TRBD1
TGTGCCAGCAGCCGGGACAGGGGGGATGGCTACACCTTC	CASSRDRGDGYTF	TRBV2	TRBJ1-2	few	TRBD1
TGTGCCAGCAGCTTGGAACACATCCACGACGAGCAGTACTTC	CASSLEHIHDEQYF	TRBV5-8	TRBJ2-7	.	.
TGTGCCATCAGTGAACTAGCGGGGGGGCAAGATACGCAGTATTTT	CAISELAGGQDTQYF	TRBV10-3	TRBJ2-3	.	TRBD2
TGTGCCAGCAGCTTTATGGGACAAAACACTGAAGCTTTCTTT	CASSFMGQNTEAFF	TRBV7-2	TRBJ1-1	.	.
TGTGCCAGCAGCATCCGGGACAGATCCGATACGCAGTATTTT	CASSIRDRSDTQYF	TRBV11-1	TRBJ2-3	.	TRBD1
TGTGCCAGCAGTTCCCCGGGACAGGGGTCTACTAATGAAAAACTGTTTTTT	CASSSPGQGSTNEKLFF	TRBV27	TRBJ1-4	once	TRBD1
TGTGCCATCAGTGTTGGACTAGCGGCCTCCTACGAGCAGTACTTC	CAISVGLAASYEQYF	TRBV10-3	TRBJ2-7	.	TRBD2
TGTGCCAGCAGCTCTAGCGGGGGGGCGGGTAATGAGCAGTTCTTC	CASSSSGGAGNEQFF	TRBV5-6	TRBJ2-1	.	TRBD2
TGTGCCAGCAGCCAAAGACATAGCTCTGGAAACACCATATATTTT	CASSQRHSSGNTIYF	TRBV14	TRBJ1-3	.	.
TGTGCCTGGAGTGTGGCGGGGAGTACAGATACGCAGTATTTT	CAWSVAGSTDTQYF	TRBV30	TRBJ2-3	.	.
TGTTCCAGCAGCCCTCAGGGAGGTCGTTTCAACGAGCAGTACTTC	CSSSPQGGRFNEQYF	TRBV7-9	TRBJ2-7	few	.
TGTGCCAGCAGTCTGCGGGGGTACGAGCAGTACTTC	CASSLRGYEQYF	TRBV5-4	TRBJ2-7	.	TRBD2
TGTTCCAGCAGCTTATCCGCCGGGAAGAACACTGAAGCTTTCTTT	CSSSLSAGKNTEAFF	TRBV7-9	TRBJ1-1	once	.
TGCGCCAGCAGCCAAGTGGCAGGGGGGATCACCGGGGAGCTGTTTTTT	CASSQVAGGITGELFF	TRBV4-3	TRBJ2-2	.	.
TGTGCCAGCAGCGACCGGGACGGAGGATCGAGGGGGACTAATGAAAAACTGTTTTTT	CASSDRDGGSRGTNEKLFF	TRBV9	TRBJ1-4	.	.
TGTGCCAGTAACAGGAGGGACACTGAAGCTTTCTTT	CASNRRDTEAFF	TRBV19	TRBJ1-1	.	.
TGTGCCAGCAGGGCTCAGGGCTCTGGAAACACCATATATTTT	CASRAQGSGNTIYF	TRBV6-6	TRBJ1-3	few	.
TGCGCCAGCAGCTCTCTGTTTGCGGAGGGAAACACCATATATTTT	CASSSLFAEGNTIYF	TRBV5-1	TRBJ1-3	.	.
TGTGCCATCAGTGAAGGGGATCGCACTGAAGCTTTCTTT	CAISEGDRTEAFF	TRBV10-3	TRBJ1-1	.	.
TGCGCCAGCAGCTTAGGACAGGGGAACACTGAAGCTTTCTTT	CASSLGQGNTEAFF	TRBV10-2	TRBJ1-1	.	TRBD1
TGTGCCAGCAGCCAGGGACTAGCGACCTACAATGAGCAGTTCTTC	CASSQGLATYNEQFF	TRBV11-2	TRBJ2-1	.	TRBD2
TGCGCCAGCAGCCAAGATGGAGCGAGACAGGGAGACACTGAAGCTTTCTTT	CASSQDGARQGDTEAFF	TRBV4-3	TRBJ1-1	.	TRBD1
TGTGCCAGCAGCTTAAATGTTGGCGGGGGCCAAGAGACCCAGTACTTC	CASSLNVGGGQETQYF	TRBV11-2	TRBJ2-5	.	TRBD2
TGTGCCATCAGTGAGTCTGAGACCGGGGAGCTGTTTTTT	CAISESETGELFF	TRBV10-3	TRBJ2-2	.	.
TGTGCCTGGAGTGTTCTAGTTCTTAAAGATGAGCAGTTCTTC	CAWSVLVLKDEQFF	TRBV30	TRBJ2-1	.	.
TGTGCCAGCAGCCCGCTCCAAGCCCTAGCGGGAGGACTTCCGGAGTACTTC	CASSPLQALAGGLPEYF	TRBV14	TRBJ2-7	once	TRBD2
TGCGCCAGCAGCTTGGAGGCAGGGCTTCGCACCGGGGAGCTGTTTTTT	CASSLEAGLRTGELFF	TRBV5-1	TRBJ2-2	.	.
TGTGCCAGCAGCCGGGGAGATACAGGAAACACCATATATTTT	CASSRGDTGNTIYF	TRBV6-1	TRBJ1-3	.	.
TGTGCCAGCAGCGTAGGGGGAGACACCGGGGAGCTGTTTTTT	CASSVGGDTGELFF	TRBV9	TRBJ2-2	.	.
TGTGCCATCGCTAGCGCCAATGAGCAGTTCTTC	CAIASANEQFF	TRBV10-3	TRBJ2-1	.	.
TGTGCCAGCAGACCTCCAGGGATTTGGTCACCCCTCCACTTT	CASRPPGIWSPLHF	TRBV11-2	TRBJ1-6	.	.
TGTGCCAGCAGCTTAGTGGCTAGTGGACAGGGAACTGGAAACACCATATATTTT	CASSLVASGQGTGNTIYF	TRBV7-2	TRBJ1-3	.	TRBD1
TGTGCCAGCAGCTCCCCGGACAGCCTTAATTATGGCTACACCTTC	CASSSPDSLNYGYTF	TRBV5-8	TRBJ1-2	.	.
TGCGCCAGCAGCCCTCGGACGGGATTTTATGGCTACACCTTC	CASSPRTGFYGYTF	TRBV4-3	TRBJ1-2	.	.
TGTGCCAGCAGTGACAGGGGGCAAGGGGTAGATACGCAGTATTTT	CASSDRGQGVDTQYF	TRBV2	TRBJ2-3	.	TRBD1
TGTGCCAGCAGCTCCCGGGACAGGGGAGCAGGCGAGCAGTACTTC	CASSSRDRGAGEQYF	TRBV7-9	TRBJ2-7	once	TRBD1
TGTGCCAGCACCCCGGGGAGGGGCCGAGCAGATACGCAGTATTTT	CASTPGRGRADTQYF	TRBV7-6	TRBJ2-3	.	TRBD2
TGCGCCAGCAGCTCCACTACCTCCTACGAGCAGTACTTC	CASSSTTSYEQYF	TRBV5-1	TRBJ2-7	few	.
TGCGCCAGCAGCTTGGAACGGAACTATGGCTACACCTTC	CASSLERNYGYTF	TRBV5-1	TRBJ1-2	.	.
TGTGCCAGCAGTACCGTAGTGGGGGGATCCACTGAAGCTTTCTTT	CASSTVVGGSTEAFF	TRBV27	TRBJ1-1	few	.
TGTGCCAGCAGCCCGCCGGGACAGGGGTCATCCGGGGAGCTGTTTTTT	CASSPPGQGSSGELFF	TRBV5-4	TRBJ2-2	.	TRBD1
TGTGCCAGTAGTATAGGAGGGTGGGAGCAGTACTTC	CASSIGGWEQYF	TRBV19	TRBJ2-7	once	.
TGCAGCGTTGCCGTACAGGGACGCGAAAAACTGTTTTTT	CSVAVQGREKLFF	TRBV29-1	TRBJ1-4	.	.
TGTGCCAGCAGGGAACTAGCGGGATCCACCGGGGAGCTGTTTTTT	CASRELAGSTGELFF	TRBV11-2	TRBJ2-2	few	TRBD2
TGTGCCAGCAGTAGGGCAGGGATTGAGCAGTTCTTC	CASSRAGIEQFF	TRBV6-1	TRBJ2-1	.	.
TGCGCCAGCAGCGGCGGGTTTGGGGGCCTTGAAAAACTGTTTTTT	CASSGGFGGLEKLFF	TRBV4-1	TRBJ1-4	.	.
TGTGCCAGCAGCTTCCTACCGGGACAGGGGATCAATGAGCAGTTCTTC	CASSFLPGQGINEQFF	TRBV11-2	TRBJ2-1	.	TRBD1